This T cell receptor (beta chain) was observed in a study of CD8+ T cells in alopecia areata. Regarding treatment: oral pan-JAK inhibitor, 5-10 mg twice daily. Study conclusions and caveats: There were many expanded lesional clones persisting in scalp and blood during tofacitinib.

Concerning this clone: Antigen unknown.

This CDR3 region has 14 residues. The ends lost 4 bases at V and 4 bases at J; junction bases unmatched: 7. Germline CDR1 is MGHRA and CDR2 is YSYEKL. Investigators isolated RNA and reverse transcribed it into cDNA to act as the sequencing template. Using immunoSEQ multiplex PCR, the repertoire was profiled, and TCRdb retains in-frame clones only, with some absent. The sample yields about 200,000 clones, roughly 60% seen once. The chain uses TRBV4-1 and TRBJ2-7, with 7 bases lining up with TRBD1. This specimen consisted of CD4+ T cells sorted from blood, obtained at week 24, from a patient treated with tofacitinib. The source is a human donor with alopecia areata. CDR3 amino acids: CASSRQGDGYEQYF. CDR3 nucleotide sequence: TGCGCCAGCAGCCGCCAGGGGGACGGGTACGAGCAGTACTTC.